This TCR beta chain originates from a study of shared clonotypes between healthy human individuals. Study context: Donors had three CD4 naive, three CD4 memory, two CD8 naive and one CD8 memory plate apiece.

Remarks on this clone: Its target is unknown.

Generated by immunoSEQ multiplex PCR, the TCRdb table keeps only in-frame clones and is missing some. The sample carries about 2 million clones, roughly 95% recorded once. This CDR3 has 13 amino acids. Germline lookup yields CDR1 SGDLS and CDR2 YYNGEE. V lost 0 bases, J lost 5 bases, and 9 bases lay in between. Study-wide points: Enrolling few donors narrowed the genetic and exposure-history diversity that was represented. Apart from blood, nothing was sampled; tissue repertoires likely differ.

The material sequenced was naive CD4+ T cells sorted from blood. Subset meaning: CD45RA+ positively selected. V usage is TRBV9 and J usage is TRBJ2-7, with D possibly matching TRBD1 (5 bases). The receptor comes from a man between 18 and 35 years old in good health. As DNA, the CDR3 is TGTGCCAGCAGCGTAGAGGCAGGGCACGAGCAGTACTTC. Translated, it gives CASSVEAGHEQYF.